This is a list of T cell receptor beta chains from one sample in a study of T cell repertoires in cytomegalovirus infection. These TCRs' antigens remain unknown. One entry per CDR3 protein, called by TCRdb with MiXCR from the reads. The sample contains nearly 700,000 distinct CDR3 sequences, around 30% of which appear only once. The sample consisted of cultured PBMCs, taken from culture after CMV antigen stimulation. These receptors were collected from a human donor in good health (CMV status not recorded). Some clones in this sample may be carry-over from other donors' samples. Each CDR3 is given with its conserved first and last residue. The D gene is left open where the match is weak. Clone size, where shown, is once, few, many, or a class for clones that have expanded.

v_call,d_call,j_call,clone_size,cdr3_nt,cdr3_aa
TRBV6-6,TRBD2,TRBJ2-3,once,TGTGCCAGCGGCCTGAGCACTAGCGGGGATGATACGCAGTATTTT,CASGLSTSGDDTQYF
TRBV2,TRBD2,TRBJ2-7,-,TGTGCCAGCAGCCCAAGTGGGACTAGCAGCCACGAGCAGTACTTC,CASSPSGTSSHEQYF
TRBV7-8,-,TRBJ2-7,-,TGTGCCAGCATCCAACCGGGGCGGAGGGAGCAGTACTTC,CASIQPGRREQYF
TRBV10-3,TRBD2,TRBJ2-5,-,TGTGCCATCAGTGAGTCCCTTAGCGGGAGTAAGGAGACCCAGTACTTC,CAISESLSGSKETQYF
TRBV6-2/TRBV6-3,-,TRBJ2-3,-,TGTGCCAGCAGCCCTCCTTGGGGGACTAGCACAGATACGCAGTATTTT,CASSPPWGTSTDTQYF
TRBV12-3/TRBV12-4,-,TRBJ1-1,-,TGTGCCAGCAGTATATGGGAAGTCACTGAAGCTTTCTTT,CASSIWEVTEAFF
TRBV4-1,TRBD1,TRBJ1-1,few,TGCGCCAGCAGCCGAGAGCCTGGGGCAGGGGGTAGGACTGAAGCTTTCTTT,CASSREPGAGGRTEAFF
TRBV28,TRBD2,TRBJ2-3,few,TGTGCCAGCAAATTCGGACTAGCGGGGAACACAGATACGCAGTATTTT,CASKFGLAGNTDTQYF
TRBV2,-,TRBJ1-5,few,TGTGCCAGCAGTGACAGATGGCAGCCCCAGCATTTT,CASSDRWQPQHF
TRBV27,TRBD1,TRBJ2-7,few,TGTGCCAGCAGTTTCTCCGCCGGGGACAGGGAGGGGTACGAGCAGTACTTC,CASSFSAGDREGYEQYF
TRBV4-3,TRBD2,TRBJ2-1,few,TGCGCCAGCAGCCCGGGACTAGCGGAGAAGCAGTTCTTC,CASSPGLAEKQFF
TRBV2,TRBD2,TRBJ2-5,-,TGTGCCAGCAGCGGGGGACTAGCGGGAGGAGAAGAGACCCAGTACTTC,CASSGGLAGGEETQYF
TRBV19,TRBD1,TRBJ2-1,-,TGTGCCAGTAGTGTCAGTACCGGGACAGGGGCTAACAATGAGCAGTTCTTC,CASSVSTGTGANNEQFF
TRBV7-9,-,TRBJ1-5,-,TGTGCCAGCAGCCCCAATTTCAGCAATCAGCCCCAGCATTTT,CASSPNFSNQPQHF